This is a list of T cell receptor beta chains from one sample in a study of OX40 agonist ivuxolimab in advanced cancers. Assay: immunoSEQ multiplex PCR; the TCRdb copy retains only in-frame clones and omits some. This sample has approximately 22,000 clones, with roughly 84% found just once. Sequencing used CD4+ or CD8+ T cells sorted from blood, obtained in a trial of the OX40 agonist ivuxolimab. Every receptor here comes from an adult with an advanced solid tumor such as melanoma, head and neck, liver or kidney cancer. Both conserved end residues are part of each CDR3. The order of the fields is V gene, clone size, J gene, D gene, CDR3 protein, CDR3 DNA. The D gene is left open where the match is weak. Clone size, where shown, is once, few, many, or a class for clones that have expanded.

TRBV11-2	-	TRBJ2-2	-	CASSDGFNTGELFF	TGTGCCAGCTCGGACGGGTTTAACACCGGGGAGCTGTTTTTT
TRBV6-1	-	TRBJ2-7	TRBD2	CASSERTSMAGETYEQYF	TGTGCCAGCAGTGAACGAACCTCTATGGCGGGAGAGACCTACGAGCAGTACTTC
TRBV2	-	TRBJ1-1	-	CAPLPWRRWNTEAFF	TGTGCCCCCCTTCCATGGCGGCGGTGGAACACTGAAGCTTTCTTT
TRBV28	-	TRBJ1-2	-	CASSLSVDRRNYGYTF	TGTGCCAGCAGTTTATCCGTCGACAGGAGAAACTATGGCTACACCTTC
TRBV7-9	few	TRBJ2-5	TRBD2	CASSPPVVAGLQETQYF	TGTGCCAGCAGCCCCCCGGTGGTAGCGGGACTCCAAGAGACCCAGTACTTC
TRBV4-2	-	TRBJ2-5	TRBD1	CASSHRTGAVAETQYF	TGTGCCAGCAGCCACCGGACAGGGGCGGTTGCAGAGACCCAGTACTTC
TRBV9	-	TRBJ2-4	-	CASSTEGVSQNIQYF	TGTGCCAGCAGCACAGAGGGCGTTTCTCAAAACATTCAGTACTTC
TRBV9	-	TRBJ2-5	-	CASSPPVREETQYF	TGTGCCAGCAGCCCCCCCGTGCGCGAAGAGACCCAGTACTTC
TRBV15	-	TRBJ1-1	-	CATSRVEGAEAFF	TGTGCCACCAGCAGAGTCGAGGGGGCTGAAGCTTTCTTT
TRBV27	-	TRBJ1-6	-	CASSLQKGYSPLHF	TGTGCCAGCAGTTTACAGAAGGGGTATTCACCCCTCCACTTT
TRBV12-5	-	TRBJ2-5	-	CASGGGTAQETQYF	TGTGCTAGTGGTGGCGGGACAGCACAAGAGACCCAGTACTTC
TRBV5-1	-	TRBJ1-5	TRBD1	CASSPWTGVSNQPQHF	TGCGCCAGCAGCCCATGGACAGGGGTGAGCAATCAGCCCCAGCATTTT
TRBV27	once	TRBJ2-1	-	CASSLSRGGPYNEQFF	TGTGCCAGCAGTTTAAGCAGGGGAGGACCCTACAATGAGCAGTTCTTC
TRBV5-6	once	TRBJ2-1	-	CASSLGFEQFF	TGTGCCAGCAGCTTAGGGTTTGAGCAGTTCTTC
TRBV11-2	-	TRBJ2-1	TRBD2	CASSPWGGTSGNYEQFF	TGTGCCAGCAGCCCTTGGGGTGGGACTAGCGGGAACTATGAGCAGTTCTTC
TRBV11-2	-	TRBJ2-7	TRBD2	CASSLVASGSNEQYF	TGTGCCAGCAGCTTAGTTGCTAGCGGGAGTAACGAGCAGTACTTC
TRBV5-4	-	TRBJ2-1	TRBD2	CASSSGFAGGVEQFF	TGTGCCAGCAGCTCAGGTTTTGCGGGAGGGGTTGAGCAGTTCTTC
TRBV5-1	-	TRBJ2-2	TRBD1	CASSSPGQGIGELFF	TGCGCCAGCAGCTCACCGGGACAGGGGATCGGGGAGCTGTTTTTT
TRBV7-9	-	TRBJ2-5	TRBD1	CASSDRGGETQYF	TGTGCCAGCAGTGACAGGGGCGGGGAGACCCAGTACTTC
TRBV19	-	TRBJ1-4	TRBD1	CASSERTGADEKLFF	TGTGCCAGTAGTGAGAGGACAGGGGCGGATGAAAAACTGTTTTTT
TRBV7-2	-	TRBJ1-5	-	CASSSPSGAVAQHF	TGTGCCAGCAGCTCCCCCTCTGGGGCGGTAGCCCAGCATTTT
TRBV5-6	-	TRBJ2-3	TRBD2	CASSGGLAGLRATDTQYF	TGTGCCAGCAGTGGGGGACTAGCGGGCCTAAGGGCGACAGATACGCAGTATTTT